The entry that follows covers one T cell receptor beta chain sequence. Trimming stripped 4 bases from V and 10 bases from J, with 20 bases between. The length of the CDR3 is 15 residues. Germline values: CDR1 MDHEN, CDR2 SYDVKM. This specimen belongs to a study of shared clonotypes between healthy human individuals. Genomic DNA belonging to each subset was distributed in equal measure over several immunoSEQ plates. Here immunoSEQ multiplex PCR was the method, and the copy in TCRdb shows in-frame clones only, minus some. Of about 600,000 clones in the sample, about 96% were seen once. Source material: naive CD4+ T cells sorted from blood. Subset of the sample: CD45RA+ positively selected. J is TRBJ1-3 and V is TRBV28; D gene unclear. The TCR sequence derives from a woman aged 30 to 39 in good health. CDR3 DNA: TGTGCCAGCAGTTCGCGGGCAGACCCTTTTTGGACCATATATTTT. It yields the protein CASSSRADPFWTIYF.